These 22 T cell receptor beta chains came from one sample sequenced in a study of human T cells and chemical hapten exposure listed by TCRdb under 2021. Libraries were prepared through RACE. Sequencing was performed on a NextSeq 500. TCRdb cleaned the public reads at Q25 with fastp, built clones with MiXCR and kept in-frame beta chains. Every CDR3 protein is listed once, alongside the most common genes and DNA of its rows. This sample gives around 76,000 distinct CDR3 sequences in total; over 9.5% of them show up just once. In total, the top ten clones hold 3% to 4% of the sample. In the paper's terms, the time point label means: patch test 1, 2 weeks after DPC sensitization. What the treatment or condition label conveys for this sample: therapeutic diphenylcyclopropenone sensitization with weekly scalp DPC. Source: whole blood, taken in connection with sensitization to the hapten diphenylcyclopropenone (DPC). The receptor set was obtained from a woman aged 55-75 years with alopecia areata. Some clones in this sample may be carry-over from other donors' samples.

At least ten counts were recorded for this clonotype. CDR3 coding DNA: TGTGCACCGGGACAACCCTCTGGGGCCAACGTCCTGACTTTC. It specifies CAPGQPSGANVLTF. The rearrangement joins TRBV7-9 to TRBJ2-6, with a weak D call TRBD1 (6 bases). CDR1 and CDR2 from the germline V gene are SEHNR and FQNEAQ (reference sequence). The CDR3 is 14 amino acids.

The chain has TRBV10-3 and TRBJ1-5, with no clear D. The CDR3 extends over 13 amino acids. V was shortened by 6 bases and J by 4 bases, with 10 bases between the two germline ends. Germline V gene sequence: CDR1 ENHRY, CDR2 SYGVKD. CDR3 protein: CAISSGVNQPQHF. CDR3 nucleotide sequence: TGTGCCATCAGCTCGGGTGTGAATCAGCCCCAGCATTTT.

The CDR3 DNA follows: TGTGCCAGCTCAAGGGGACAGAGAAATGAAAAACTGTTTTTT. Translation gives CASSRGQRNEKLFF. The genes are TRBV18 and TRBJ1-4; 7 bases map to TRBD1. Germline V gene data show CDR1 as KGHSH and CDR2 as LQKENI. There are 14 residues in the CDR3. The junction had 5 bases not matched to a gene; V was cut back by 5 bases and J by 5 bases.

J is TRBJ1-5 and V is TRBV28, with D unclear. The V end lost 5 bases, the J end lost 7 bases, and 15 bases lay between the germline ends. Germline V gene lookup returns CDR1 MDHEN and CDR2 SYDVKM. The CDR3 is made up of 14 amino acids. The CDR3 coding sequence is TGTGCCAGCAGTAATGAAAAAGGGCGGCAGCCCCAGCATTTT. Protein sequence: CASSNEKGRQPQHF.

This clonotype was recorded many times. The V gene is TRBV18, the J gene TRBJ1-1; TRBD1 agrees at 10 bases. The CDR3 extends over 15 amino acids. Germline values: CDR1 KGHSH, CDR2 LQKENI. After removal of 2 bases from V and 5 bases from J, the junction contained 5 bases not matched to a gene. The CDR3 sequence: CASSPIGTGETEAFF. The DNA of the CDR3 is TGTGCCAGCTCACCAATCGGGACAGGGGAAACTGAAGCTTTCTTT.

The CDR3 loop is CASSEQGTVSDTQYF. CDR3 DNA sequence: TGTGCCAGCAGTGAGCAGGGGACAGTATCAGATACGCAGTATTTT. This chain joins TRBV2 and TRBJ2-3, with 7 bases fitting TRBD1. Per germline, CDR1 SNHLY and CDR2 FYNNEI. V dropped 3 bases and J dropped 4; count of bases not matched to a gene: 7. The length of the CDR3 is 15 residues.

J is TRBJ2-5 and V is TRBV3-1, with D possibly being TRBD2 (5 bases). The CDR3 is made up of 12 amino acids. Looked up from germline, CDR1 is LGHDT and CDR2 is YNNKEL (reference sequence). V dropped 5 bases and J dropped 11 bases, with 15 bases sitting between them. The CDR3 region is CASSNRVDWQYF. The DNA of the CDR3 is TGTGCCAGCAGCAATAGAGTGGACTGGCAGTACTTC.

V and J are TRBV28 and TRBJ1-5; a weak D match, TRBD1 (5 bases). V was pared by 3 bases and J by 0 bases, with 12 bases between. Looked up from germline, CDR1 is MDHEN and CDR2 is SYDVKM. This CDR3 is 16 amino acids long. The CDR3 coding sequence is TGTGCCAGCAGTTTGATCGTGACAGTTAGCAATCAGCCCCAGCATTTT. Protein product: CASSLIVTVSNQPQHF.

V is TRBV5-6 and J is TRBJ1-2; 7 nucleotides match TRBD1. Germline assignment: CDR1 SGHDT and CDR2 YYEEEE. Germline trimming cut 7 bases from V and 6 bases from J; bases unmatched to any gene: 15. This CDR3 contains 15 residues. Here the CDR3 DNA reads TGTGCCAGCGCTGTAAGACAGGGTCTTATTAATGGCTACACCTTC. Protein product: CASAVRQGLINGYTF. The variable domain in full, completed from reference TRBV5-6 and TRBJ1-2, reads DAGVTQSPTHLIKTRGQQVTLRCSPKSGHDTVSWYQQALGQGPQFIFQYYEEEERQRGNFPDRFSGHQFPNYSSELNVNALLLGDSALYLCASAVRQGLINGYTFGSGTRLTVV.

This clonotype was counted ten times or more. The gene calls are TRBV6-5 and TRBJ2-2, with unresolved D. V lost 3 bases to trimming and J lost 5 bases, with 13 bases between them. In germline, CDR1 is MNHEY, CDR2 SVGAGI. This CDR3 comprises 15 residues. The CDR3 reads CASSYGRSLTGELFF. In nucleotides, the CDR3 is TGTGCCAGCAGTTATGGTCGATCCCTAACCGGGGAGCTGTTTTTT.

The table lists this clonotype with a few counts. This chain uses TRBV15 with TRBJ2-3; TRBD2 is a possible D gene (6 bases). Germline CDR1 reads LNHNV; CDR2 reads YYDKDF (reference sequence). V lost 8 bases, J lost 4 bases, and 16 bases lay in between. The CDR3 is 14 amino acids. CDR3 protein: CATHETAGSDTQYF. CDR3 DNA sequence: TGTGCCACCCATGAGACGGCGGGGTCAGATACGCAGTATTTT.

This clonotype was observed a few times. V is TRBV5-1 and J is TRBJ1-2, with no clear D. The germline CDR1 and CDR2 sequences are SGHRS and YFSETQ. The CDR3 runs to 15 residues. Trimming removed 0 bases at V and 0 bases at J, with 9 bases between. The CDR3 is CASSLDGRPNYGYTF. CDR3 bases: TGCGCCAGCAGCTTGGACGGACGACCTAACTATGGCTACACCTTC. The full variable domain, in which reference TRBV5-1 and TRBJ1-2 provide the parts outside the CDR3, is KAGVTQTPRYLIKTRGQQVTLSCSPISGHRSVSWYQQTPGQGLQFLFEYFSETQRNKGNFPGRFSGRQFSNSRSEMNVSTLELGDSALYLCASSLDGRPNYGYTFGSGTRLTVV.

The chain's CDR3 is CASSVGGVDEQFF. The CDR3 nucleotides read TGCGCCAGCAGTGTTGGGGGGGTGGATGAGCAGTTCTTC. The chain couples TRBV10-1 to TRBJ2-1, with 7 bases identical to TRBD2. Germline CDR1 WNHNN, CDR2 SYGVQD (reference sequence). With V trimmed by 4 bases and J by 8 bases, 5 bases remained unmatched. The CDR3 is 13 amino acids.

Ten or more counts support this clonotype. This chain links TRBV5-4 with TRBJ2-1, with TRBD2 matching over 8 bases. There are 14 residues in the CDR3. Germline V gives CDR1 SGHNT, CDR2 YYREEE (reference sequence). After removal of 4 bases from V and 4 bases from J, the junction contained 4 bases not matched to a gene. Here the CDR3 reads CASSTGLAYNEQFF. CDR3 nucleotides: TGTGCCAGCAGCACAGGACTAGCTTACAATGAGCAGTTCTTC.

This sequence joins TRBV6-1 and TRBJ1-2; D is unresolved. This CDR3 spans 12 amino acids. V lost 11 bases and J 2 bases, leaving 12 bases between the germline ends. Germline CDR1 reads MNHNS; CDR2 reads SASEGT. The CDR3 spells CAGSRSNYGYTF. The DNA for the CDR3 is TGTGCCGGATCCCGGTCCAACTATGGCTACACCTTC.

The sample holds a few counts of this clonotype. The chain couples TRBV3-1 to TRBJ2-5; D ambiguous. From germline, CDR1 is LGHDT and CDR2 YNNKEL (reference sequence). V was shortened by 0 bases and J by 4 bases, with 9 bases between the two germline ends. The CDR3 totals 14 residues. The CDR3 DNA is TGTGCCAGCAGCCAAGATGGGCCAGGAGAGACCCAGTACTTC. Translating it yields CASSQDGPGETQYF.

With respect to this clonotype: Being one base from a much bigger clone, this may be a read error. The rearrangement joins TRBV6-5 to TRBJ2-1; TRBD2 matches 7 bases. The CDR3 extends over 15 amino acids. CDR1 is MNHEY, CDR2 SVGAGI, per germline. The CDR3 reads CASTPLASSYNEQSF. The CDR3 bases are TGTGCCAGCACCCCACTAGCGAGCTCCTACAATGAGCAGTCCTTC.

This chain uses TRBV27 with TRBJ2-7; a weak D match, TRBD1 (5 bases). This CDR3 contains 11 residues. Between the trimmed V and J ends, which lost 3 bases and 7 bases, there was a span of 7 bases. Germline loops: CDR1 MNHEY, CDR2 SMNVEV (reference sequence). CDR3 residues: CASSFAGEQYF. The CDR3 DNA is TGTGCCAGCAGTTTTGCAGGGGAGCAGTACTTC.

The chain uses TRBV29-1 and TRBJ1-1, with unresolved D. Germline V CDR1 and CDR2: SQVTM, ANQGSEA. CDR3 size: 12 residues. The ends were cut back, 4 bases at V and 0 bases at J, with 6 bases in the middle. The CDR3 sequence is CSVATLNTEAFF. CDR3 in DNA: TGCAGCGTTGCAACCTTGAACACTGAAGCTTTCTTT.

This chain joins TRBV20-1 and TRBJ1-6, with 8 bases fitting TRBD1. Germline values: CDR1 DFQATT, CDR2 SNEGSKA (reference sequence). There are 13 residues in the CDR3. V was pared by 4 bases and J by 15 bases, with 11 bases of the junction left unmatched. The DNA of the CDR3 is TGCAGTGCTATGGGAACAGGGGGTAATATCCTCCACTTT. Translating it yields CSAMGTGGNILHF.

This clonotype was seen more than once but under ten times. The chain is built from TRBV20-1 and TRBJ1-2, with 11 positions matching TRBD1. CDR1 is DFQATT, CDR2 SNEGSKA, per germline (reference sequence). The CDR3 has 14 amino acids. V lost 4 bases and J lost 4; bases outside the gene matches: 5. CDR3 coding DNA: TGCAGTGCTAACCAGGGGACAGGGGGCTATGGCTACACCTTC. Translating it yields CSANQGTGGYGYTF.

This clonotype was counted between two and nine times. The chain links TRBV5-4 to TRBJ2-2, with D possibly TRBD1 on 5 matching bases. Germline values: CDR1 SGHNT, CDR2 YYREEE (reference sequence). The CDR3 length is 15 residues. With 0 bases removed from V and 2 bases from J, the gap between germline ends came to 8 bases. This chain's CDR3 is CASSLAWGNTGELFF. CDR3 coding DNA: TGTGCCAGCAGCTTGGCTTGGGGCAACACCGGGGAGCTGTTTTTT.